What follows are 23 T cell receptor beta chains derived from one specimen sequenced in a study of blood T cell repertoires in COVID-19. The method was immunoSEQ multiplex PCR; TCRdb's version includes in-frame clones alone and lacks a portion of them. The sample lists roughly 180,000 clones, roughly 80% occurring once. The material sequenced was peripheral blood. The receptors come from a man in his sixties with active or convalescent COVID-19.

The gene calls are TRBV19 and TRBJ2-4, with 7 positions matching TRBD1. The J segment lost 0 bases and the V segment lost 2 bases, leaving 7 bases of the junction unmatched. The CDR3 runs 17 residues. Germline values: CDR1 LNHDA, CDR2 SQIVND (reference sequence). DNA of the CDR3: TGTGCCAGTAGTATACCGAAAGGGACAGTAGCCAAAAACATTCAGTACTTC. Encoded protein: CASSIPKGTVAKNIQYF.

The chain has TRBV6-5 and TRBJ2-3; possible D gene TRBD2, 6 bases. With 4 bases removed from V and 4 bases from J, the gap between germline ends came to 6 bases. The CDR3 length is 12 residues. The germline V gene encodes CDR1 MNHEY and CDR2 SVGAGI. For the CDR3, the DNA is TGTGCCAGCAGTTGGGGGGCAGATACGCAGTATTTT. Translation gives CASSWGADTQYF.

This clone appeared once. This chain uses TRBV2 with TRBJ1-6, with 7 bases matching TRBD1. Unmatched junction bases numbered 7, after V lost 5 bases and J lost 6 bases. CDR1 is SNHLY and CDR2 is FYNNEI in the germline V gene. The CDR3 covers 15 residues. The chain's CDR3 is CASSKDRTTNSPLHF. CDR3 coding DNA: TGTGCCAGCAGTAAGGACAGGACCACTAATTCACCCCTCCACTTT. The variable domain in full, completed from reference TRBV2 and TRBJ1-6, reads EPEVTQTPSHQVTQMGQEVILRCVPISNHLYFYWYRQILGQKVEFLVSFYNNEISEKSEIFDDQFSVERPDGSNFTLKIRSTKLEDSAMYFCASSKDRTTNSPLHFGNGTRLTVT.

This clone showed up just a few times. The V and J genes are TRBV6-5 and TRBJ1-3, with no clear D. CDR1 is MNHEY, CDR2 SVGAGI, per germline. Trimming left V 8 bases short and J 0 bases short, with 14 bases between. CDR3 length: 15 residues. The CDR3 spells CASRRGLISGNTIYF. The DNA for the CDR3 is TGTGCCAGCCGGCGTGGACTCATCTCTGGAAACACCATATATTTT.

The chain recombines TRBV9 with TRBJ2-5; 12 nucleotides match TRBD1. CDR1 is SGDLS, CDR2 YYNGEE, per germline. The CDR3 has 18 amino acids. Trimming removed 4 bases from V and 2 bases from J; junction bases left unmatched: 12. The CDR3 region is CASSFLPGQGARQETQYF. CDR3 coding DNA: TGTGCCAGCAGCTTTCTTCCGGGACAGGGGGCGCGACAAGAGACCCAGTACTTC.

Written as DNA, the CDR3 is TGTGCCAGCAGCCGCAAGGGGATGAACACTGAAGCTTTCTTT. Protein sequence: CASSRKGMNTEAFF. This chain uses TRBV6-2 or TRBV6-3 with TRBJ1-1; D might be TRBD1 (5 bases). Trimming took 6 bases from V and 0 from J, leaving 11 bases between them. The CDR3 sequence is 14 residues long. Germline V lookup: CDR1 MNHEY, CDR2 SVGEGT.

Here the CDR3 reads CASSLGPPLAGPNNEQFF. The CDR3 nucleotides read TGTGCCAGCAGCTTAGGCCCCCCACTAGCGGGACCCAACAATGAGCAGTTCTTC. This chain joins TRBV7-2 and TRBJ2-1; 10 bases are a match to TRBD2. With 1 base clipped from V and 5 bases from J, the junction kept 11 bases outside the gene matches. The CDR3 is 18 amino acids. Germline V gene lookup returns CDR1 SGHTA and CDR2 FQGNSA.

The genes are TRBV5-6 and TRBJ1-4; 9 positions agree with TRBD1. CDR1 and CDR2 (germline): SGHDT, YYEEEE. V dropped 4 bases and J dropped 0; count of bases not matched to a gene: 4. This CDR3 comprises 16 residues. The CDR3 nucleotides are TGTGCCAGCAGCAGGACAGGGGAGTCAACTAATGAAAAACTGTTTTTT. Protein product: CASSRTGESTNEKLFF.

The V and J genes are TRBV4-3 and TRBJ2-7; tentative D call: TRBD2 (5 bases). The CDR3 totals 14 residues. Trimming removed 3 bases from V and 0 bases from J, with 9 bases in between. Germline values: CDR1 LGHNA, CDR2 YSLEER. CDR3 in amino acids: CASSQERGSYEQYF. CDR3 in DNA: TGCGCCAGCAGCCAGGAACGGGGCTCCTACGAGCAGTACTTC.

The rearrangement joins TRBV5-1 to TRBJ2-7; TRBD1 might be the D (5 bases). Germline V gives CDR1 SGHRS, CDR2 YFSETQ. Trimming stripped 1 base from V and 3 bases from J, with 14 bases between. The CDR3 contains 15 residues. The CDR3 DNA sequence: TGCGCCAGCAGCTTGACAGGAACAAACCTCTACGAGCAGTACTTC. It translates to CASSLTGTNLYEQYF.

V is TRBV19 and J is TRBJ2-3, with TRBD1 as a possible D gene (5 bases). Germline loops: CDR1 LNHDA, CDR2 SQIVND (reference sequence). V lost 7 bases to trimming and J lost 4 bases, with 12 bases between them. The CDR3 runs to 13 residues. The CDR3 is CASNPQGADTQYF. CDR3 DNA sequence: TGTGCCAGTAACCCTCAGGGTGCAGATACGCAGTATTTT.

The rearrangement joins TRBV12-3 or TRBV12-4 to TRBJ2-7; TRBD2 might be the D (6 bases). With 1 base removed from V and 4 bases from J, the gap between germline ends came to 8 bases. The CDR3 length is 13 residues. CDR3 nucleotides: TGTGCCAGCAGTTTAGGGGGACTTTACGAGCAGTACTTC. Translating gives CASSLGGLYEQYF.

The V and J genes are TRBV6-6 and TRBJ2-7, with 7 bases fitting TRBD1. Germline V gene data show CDR1 as MNHNY and CDR2 as SVGAGI (reference sequence). The V gene end was trimmed by 6 bases and the J gene end by 0 bases; junction bases not matched to a gene: 5. This CDR3 spans 14 amino acids. The CDR3 DNA follows: TGTGCCAGCAGCCAGGGGGTTAGCTCCTACGAGCAGTACTTC. Encoded protein: CASSQGVSSYEQYF.

This clone has a handful of counts. The V gene is TRBV9, the J gene TRBJ2-5, with unresolved D. Germline V CDR1 and CDR2: SGDLS, YYNGEE. This CDR3 spans 14 amino acids. The germline V and J ends were trimmed by 1 base and 5 bases, with 12 bases remaining between them. The CDR3 coding sequence is TGTGCCAGCAGCGTATCTGGAGTCGGGGAGACCCAGTACTTC. Residues: CASSVSGVGETQYF.

In this sample, this clone turned up a few times. The V gene is TRBV10-3, the J gene TRBJ1-4; D remains ambiguous. This CDR3 contains 13 residues. Trimming removed 8 bases at V and 0 bases at J, with 7 bases between. CDR1 ENHRY and CDR2 SYGVKD come from the germline V gene. CDR3 in DNA: TGTGCCATCGCCGCGGCAACTAATGAAAAACTGTTTTTT. It codes for CAIAAATNEKLFF.

Only a few counts were recorded for this clone. The rearrangement uses TRBV28 and TRBJ2-7; a possible D gene is TRBD2 (6 bases). There are 16 residues in the CDR3. Germline CDR1 and CDR2: MDHEN and SYDVKM. Trimming shortened V by 5 bases and J by 3 bases, and 20 bases separated the two germline ends. CDR3 DNA sequence: TGTGCCAGCAGTAGTCTTCTCGGGAGACTCCGCTACGAGCAGTACTTC. It yields the protein CASSSLLGRLRYEQYF.

This chain links TRBV11-2 with TRBJ2-7, with 10 bases matching TRBD2. CDR1 and CDR2 from the germline V gene are SGHAT and FQNNGV. The CDR3 spans 16 residues. With 1 base clipped from V and 6 bases from J, the junction kept 9 bases outside the gene matches. CDR3 loop: CASSLGLAGAEFEQYF. The CDR3 nucleotides are TGTGCCAGCAGCTTAGGCCTAGCGGGAGCGGAATTCGAGCAGTACTTC.

This clone was counted only a few times. Other DNA sequences of this sample code for an identical CDR3. The gene calls are TRBV7-2 and TRBJ2-7; TRBD2 matches 8 bases. Germline assignment: CDR1 SGHTA and CDR2 FQGNSA. J gave up 2 bases and V 1 base, and 1 base lay outside the gene matches. CDR3 length: 14 amino acids. In nucleotides, the CDR3 is TGTGCCAGCAGCTTAGGACTAGCGACCTACGAGCAGTACTTC. Amino acids: CASSLGLATYEQYF.

The chain couples TRBV9 to TRBJ2-3; TRBD2 matches at 10 bases. The V segment lost 0 bases and the J segment 7 bases; nucleotides outside the gene matches: 8. The germline V gene encodes CDR1 SGDLS and CDR2 YYNGEE. The CDR3 runs 16 residues. The chain's CDR3 is CASSVGLAGGLNTQYF. In DNA, the CDR3 is TGTGCCAGCAGCGTAGGGTTAGCGGGAGGCTTAAATACGCAGTATTTT.

CDR3 DNA sequence: TGTGCCACCAGCAGCGGACAGAGCAATCAGCCCCAGCATTTT. Its protein product is CATSSGQSNQPQHF. The chain carries TRBV15 and TRBJ1-5; tentative D call: TRBD1 (6 bases). CDR1 is LNHNV and CDR2 is YYDKDF in the germline V gene (reference sequence). Trimming removed 3 bases from V and 1 base from J, with 7 bases in between. CDR3 length: 14 residues.

The rearrangement links TRBV27 to TRBJ1-5, with 10 bases identical to TRBD1. Germline V lookup: CDR1 MNHEY, CDR2 SMNVEV (reference sequence). This CDR3 spans 15 amino acids. Germline trimming cut 7 bases from V and 4 bases from J; bases unmatched to any gene: 7. CDR3 sequence reads: CASTSTGGSNQPQHF. The CDR3 DNA is TGTGCCAGCACTTCGACAGGGGGCTCGAATCAGCCCCAGCATTTT.

The chain is built from TRBV7-9 and TRBJ2-2; 8 positions agree with TRBD1. V dropped 5 bases and J dropped 7; count of bases not matched to a gene: 9. Looked up from germline, CDR1 is SEHNR and CDR2 is FQNEAQ (reference sequence). The CDR3 has 15 amino acids. CDR3 residues: CASSIRQGYGGELFF. CDR3 DNA sequence: TGTGCCAGCAGCATAAGACAGGGGTATGGCGGGGAGCTGTTTTTT.

The chain employs TRBV11-2 and TRBJ2-3; TRBD1 matches at 8 bases. Per germline, CDR1 SGHAT and CDR2 FQNNGV. The V segment lost 1 base and the J segment 2 bases; nucleotides outside the gene matches: 5. This CDR3 is built from 16 residues. The CDR3 region is CASSLGQGRLTDTQYF. DNA of the CDR3: TGTGCCAGCAGCTTAGGACAGGGGAGGCTCACAGATACGCAGTATTTT.